This T cell receptor beta chain was profiled in a study of T cell repertoires in cytomegalovirus infection. The wider study: Matching HLA type, along with CMV infection, was indicated by public TCR beta signatures. Points from the study as a whole: It was HLA-C-restricted CMV-specific TCR beta clonotypes that dominated the response ex vivo.

TCRdb re-called the reads with MiXCR, one entry per CDR3 protein. This sample has 700,000 to 850,000 distinct CDR3 sequences, with 32% found just once. Comments on this clonotype: Its antigen is not identified.

Sample: cultured CD8+ T cells from PBMCs, taken from culture after CMV antigen stimulation. This TCR derives from a human donor in good health (CMV status not recorded). Some clones in this sample may be carry-over from other donors' samples.

The CDR3 DNA sequence: TGTGCCAGCAGTCTAAGGCCAGATATCAGGGAGGATAATTCACCCCTCCACTTT. This codes for CASSLRPDIREDNSPLHF. The chain uses TRBV27 and TRBJ1-6; maybe TRBD1 (5 bases). V shed 5 bases and J shed 5 bases, with 22 bases lying between them. This CDR3 has 18 residues. Germline V gene lookup returns CDR1 MNHEY and CDR2 SMNVEV (reference sequence).